This TCR beta chain was sequenced for a study of T cells after yellow fever vaccination. They built TCR cDNA with 5'RACE template switching, a step that put in a universal primer site and UMIs. TCRdb redid the calling of the 5' RACE reads with MiXCR, one entry per CDR3 protein. The data show around 67,000 distinct CDR3 sequences, around 6.5% seen once. On this clonotype: The antigen is unknown.

The junction had 6 bases not matched to a gene; V was cut back by 3 bases and J by 2 bases. CDR1 LNHDA and CDR2 SQIVND come from the germline V gene (reference sequence). The CDR3 contains 15 residues. Overall study findings and caveats: Some clonotypes, a small share, were shared between CD4 and CD8 compartments. Contamination by abundant bulk-population clonotypes could be present in FACS-sorted repertoires. Reappearing after the booster were most of the clones from primary vaccination (around 96% CD4, 85% to 90% CD8).

The input for sequencing was CD8+ T cells sorted from PBMCs, taken about 5 days after the first yellow fever vaccination. The rearrangement joins TRBV19 to TRBJ1-1, with TRBD1 matching over 7 bases. This TCR derives from a man aged 18 to 35 who received the YFV17D yellow fever vaccine. CDR3 nucleotides: TGTGCCAGTAGTATTGGGTACAGGGGAAACACTGAAGCTTTCTTT. It codes for CASSIGYRGNTEAFF.